The 8 T cell receptor beta chains reported below all come from one sample, sequenced in a study of T cell responses to AZD1222 COVID-19 vaccine. Assay used: immunoSEQ multiplex PCR; TCRdb lists only in-frame clones, some missing. Here the sample spans some 130,000 clones, just over 85% being singletons. Sequenced here: peripheral blood, sampled on day 0 of AZD1222 vaccination. Receptor source: an adult in good health.

In regard to this clone: This specimen includes other DNA sequences encoding the same CDR3. The chain couples TRBV6-5 to TRBJ2-7; D possibly corresponds to TRBD1 (6 bases). In germline, CDR1 is MNHEY, CDR2 SVGAGI. The V end was cut by 6 bases, the J end by 1 base, with 10 bases between. CDR3 length: 13 residues. The CDR3 DNA sequence: TGTGCCAGCAGGTCAACAGGGTCCTACGAGCAGTACTTC. This translates into CASRSTGSYEQYF.

This clone was recorded once. This chain joins TRBV5-6 and TRBJ1-1; the D gene is possibly TRBD1 (5 bases). V shed 4 bases and J shed 5 bases, with 15 bases lying between them. The CDR3 has 14 residues. Per the germline V gene, CDR1 is SGHDT and CDR2 is YYEEEE. CDR3 sequence: CASSLRGGETEAFF. CDR3 in DNA: TGTGCCAGCAGCCTTAGGGGTGGAGAAACTGAAGCTTTCTTT.

The chain uses TRBV25-1 and TRBJ1-5; 9 bases match TRBD1. CDR1 is MGHDK and CDR2 is SYGVNS in the germline V gene. V dropped 2 bases and J dropped 5; count of bases not matched to a gene: 4. CDR3 length equals 15 residues. The CDR3 protein is CASSEPGQGYQPQHF. The CDR3 DNA sequence: TGTGCCAGCAGTGAACCGGGACAGGGTTATCAGCCCCAGCATTTT.

V is TRBV2 and J is TRBJ1-2; D unclear. The CDR3 consists of 12 residues. V gave up 1 base and J gave up 8 bases, with 8 bases separating them. CDR1 is SNHLY, CDR2 FYNNEI, per germline. CDR3 residues: CASSEGFWGYTF. The CDR3 nucleotides are TGTGCCAGCAGTGAAGGGTTTTGGGGCTACACCTTC. The whole variable domain, remainder taken from reference TRBV2 and TRBJ1-2, is EPEVTQTPSHQVTQMGQEVILRCVPISNHLYFYWYRQILGQKVEFLVSFYNNEISEKSEIFDDQFSVERPDGSNFTLKIRSTKLEDSAMYFCASSEGFWGYTFGSGTRLTVV.

The rearrangement uses TRBV27 and TRBJ1-4; D gene ambiguous. CDR3 length: 13 residues. Germline loops: CDR1 MNHEY, CDR2 SMNVEV (reference sequence). V dropped 3 bases and J dropped 8 bases, with 10 bases sitting between them. The CDR3 sequence is CASSFNTMEKLFF. The CDR3, as DNA: TGTGCCAGCAGTTTTAACACGATGGAAAAACTGTTTTTT.

This clone appeared a few times. V and J are TRBV19 and TRBJ2-7; 10 bases fit TRBD2. This CDR3 is 15 amino acids long. The V gene end was trimmed by 7 bases and the J gene end by 0 bases; junction bases not matched to a gene: 6. CDR1 and CDR2 (germline): LNHDA, SQIVND (reference sequence). This CDR3 is CASTQAGGSSYEQYF. The CDR3 DNA reads TGTGCCAGTACCCAAGCGGGGGGGAGCTCCTACGAGCAGTACTTC.

This chain links TRBV5-1 with TRBJ1-6, with 8 bases fitting TRBD1. Germline V gene sequence: CDR1 SGHRS, CDR2 YFSETQ. CDR3 size: 15 residues. V dropped 1 base and J dropped 10; count of bases not matched to a gene: 7. The DNA for the CDR3 is TGCGCCAGCAGCTTGCAACAGGGGGTCGGCTCACCCCTCCACTTT. It yields the protein CASSLQQGVGSPLHF. The complete variable domain, with remaining parts taken from reference TRBV5-1 and TRBJ1-6, reads KAGVTQTPRYLIKTRGQQVTLSCSPISGHRSVSWYQQTPGQGLQFLFEYFSETQRNKGNFPGRFSGRQFSNSRSEMNVSTLELGDSALYLCASSLQQGVGSPLHFGNGTRLTVT.

This clone was picked up one time. The CDR3 region is CASSMGRLAGGPSVYNEQFF. The CDR3 DNA is TGTGCCAGTAGTATGGGGAGACTAGCGGGGGGGCCAAGTGTTTACAATGAGCAGTTCTTC. This chain connects TRBV19 to TRBJ2-1, with TRBD2 matching over 14 bases. The germline V gene encodes CDR1 LNHDA and CDR2 SQIVND (reference sequence). J was trimmed by 4 bases and V by 3 bases; bases with no gene match: 14. The CDR3 totals 20 residues.